Given below is one T cell receptor (beta chain) in context. Its antigen is as yet unknown. Amplified material comprised TCR beta CDR3 regions derived from RNA transcripts. RT-PCR with HTBI primers came first, then second-round multiplex PCR. TCRdb re-called the multiplex PCR reads through MiXCR, storing one row per CDR3 protein. The top ten clones hold roughly 7.4% of a sample with 680,000 or so distinct CDR3 sequences, roughly 20% of them seen once. Hyperthyroidism patients were newly diagnosed, under 2 months' duration, aged 18 to 65. The germline V gene has CDR1 MDHEN and CDR2 SYDVKM. The CDR3 length is 18 residues. Between the trimmed V and J ends, which lost 5 bases and 9 bases, there was a span of 26 bases. The data were obtained in a study of Graves' ophthalmopathy and Graves' hyperthyroidism. General study results and limits: The authors also found most expanded thyroid clonotypes above 0.001 frequency in blood. Progression of ophthalmopathy was predicted by the model with 60% to 71% sensitivity and around 72% specificity.

The source of this sequence is a woman aged 18-29 years with stable Graves' hyperthyroidism. Some clones in this sample may be carry-over from other donors' samples. The rearrangement joins TRBV28 to TRBJ1-6, with D unclear. The sample was peripheral blood. The CDR3 coding sequence is TGTGCCAGCAGTCTGGGTGGCTTCTCTAGATCGCCCATTTCACCCCTCCACTTT. Encoded protein: CASSLGGFSRSPISPLHF.